These 30 T cell receptor beta chains originate from one sample sequenced in a study of blood T cell repertoires in COVID-19. The protocol was immunoSEQ multiplex PCR, while the TCRdb copy is restricted to in-frame clones and leaves out a portion. Found here are 200,000 to 300,000 clones, about 85% of them singletons; the top ten hold about 4.1%. The sequenced sample consisted of peripheral blood. The origin of the receptors is a man aged 55 to 70 who had recovered from COVID-19.

The rearrangement links TRBV6-5 to TRBJ1-5; D is undetermined. The CDR3 extends over 13 amino acids. V was trimmed by 7 bases and J by 0 bases, leaving 7 bases between them. Germline CDR1 is MNHEY and CDR2 is SVGAGI. CDR3 in DNA: TGTGCCAGCACCGACATTAGCAATCAGCCCCAGCATTTT. Encoded protein: CASTDISNQPQHF.

This rearrangement joins TRBV24-1 to TRBJ2-3; 9 bases fit TRBD1. The germline gives CDR1 KGHDR, CDR2 SFDVKD. Trimming at V came to 4 bases and at J to 4 bases, leaving 11 bases not matched to a gene. The CDR3 runs to 17 residues. The CDR3 DNA is TGTGCCACCAGTGAGGCCTCCCCGGGACAGGGCGCAGATACGCAGTATTTT. It encodes CATSEASPGQGADTQYF.

The chain has TRBV5-4 and TRBJ2-7; D might be TRBD2 (5 bases). This CDR3 is built from 13 residues. V was trimmed by 4 bases and J by 2 bases, leaving 10 bases between them. From germline, CDR1 is SGHNT and CDR2 YYREEE (reference sequence). The CDR3 nucleotides read TGTGCCAGCAGCGCCGGGATTACCTACGAGCAGTACTTC. It codes for CASSAGITYEQYF.

This chain connects TRBV18 to TRBJ1-1, with 12 bases lining up with TRBD1. Germline V CDR1 and CDR2: KGHSH, LQKENI. After removal of 4 bases from V and 1 base from J, the junction contained 7 bases not matched to a gene. The length of the CDR3 is 17 residues. The CDR3 nucleotides are TGTGCCAGCTCACAAATGGGACAGGGGGCCAGGAACACTGAAGCTTTCTTT. Its protein is CASSQMGQGARNTEAFF.

This clone was seen more than once but under ten times. V and J are TRBV7-6 and TRBJ1-5; the match to TRBD1 covers 8 bases. CDR3 length: 15 residues. From germline, CDR1 is SGHVS and CDR2 FNYEAQ. With V trimmed by 3 bases and J by 7 bases, 8 bases remained unmatched. Written as DNA, the CDR3 is TGTGCCAGCAGCTTCACAGGGGGTTTAGGCCAGCCCCAGCATTTT. Translating gives CASSFTGGLGQPQHF.

V usage is TRBV7-2 and J usage is TRBJ1-5; 8 bases map to TRBD1. Looked up from germline, CDR1 is SGHTA and CDR2 is FQGNSA. The CDR3 is 16 amino acids. J gave up 11 bases and V 0 bases, and 12 bases lay outside the gene matches. The CDR3 coding sequence is TGTGCCAGCAGCTTAGCGCTAACACAGGGGGTGGGAGCCCAGCATTTT. It yields the protein CASSLALTQGVGAQHF.

V usage is TRBV7-9 and J usage is TRBJ2-4, with D possibly TRBD2 on 6 matching bases. V lost 3 bases to trimming and J lost 0 bases, with 6 bases between them. This CDR3 has 14 amino acids. Germline CDR1 is SEHNR and CDR2 is FQNEAQ (reference sequence). The CDR3, as DNA: TGTGCCAGCAGCTTCGGGGGAGCCAAAAACATTCAGTACTTC. It is translated as CASSFGGAKNIQYF.

The chain joins TRBV18 to TRBJ1-1; 8 bases are shared with TRBD1. The junction had 9 bases not matched to a gene; V was cut back by 8 bases and J by 1 base. From germline, CDR1 is KGHSH and CDR2 LQKENI. The CDR3 runs 15 residues. CDR3 in amino acids: CASLTSDRANTEAFF. The CDR3 nucleotides are TGTGCCAGCCTAACATCGGACAGGGCGAACACTGAAGCTTTCTTT.

This clone was observed a few times. The chain uses TRBV6-6 and TRBJ2-1; 10 nucleotides agree with TRBD1. With 5 bases clipped from V and 7 bases from J, the junction kept 11 bases outside the gene matches. CDR1 is MNHNY and CDR2 is SVGAGI in the germline V gene (reference sequence). The CDR3 is 16 residues long. CDR3 sequence reads: CASSKNPGQGLNEQFF. In DNA, the CDR3 is TGTGCCAGCAGTAAGAACCCGGGACAGGGGTTGAATGAGCAGTTCTTC.

The sample holds one count of this clone. The gene calls are TRBV5-1 and TRBJ2-4; 8 bases line up with TRBD1. The CDR3 covers 14 residues. Germline-derived CDR1 and CDR2 are SGHRS and YFSETQ. The V segment lost 9 bases and the J segment 4 bases; nucleotides outside the gene matches: 9. The CDR3 region has the DNA TGCGCCATCAAGAGTGACAGGGGAAAAAACATTCAGTACTTC. It yields the protein CAIKSDRGKNIQYF.

This clone appeared once. This chain uses TRBV7-2 with TRBJ1-3, with 7 bases aligning to TRBD1. The CDR3 has 15 amino acids. Germline loops: CDR1 SGHTA, CDR2 FQGNSA. V shed 5 bases, J shed 1 base, and the junction held 5 bases outside the gene matches. CDR3 sequence: CASSALTGSGNTIYF. CDR3 sequence (DNA): TGTGCCAGCAGCGCCCTGACAGGGTCTGGAAACACCATATATTTT.

This clone was observed a handful of times. V usage is TRBV19 and J usage is TRBJ2-1; tentatively, D is TRBD2 (6 bases). Looked up from germline, CDR1 is LNHDA and CDR2 is SQIVND (reference sequence). Trimming pared 4 bases from V and 0 bases from J, leaving 13 bases between. The CDR3 is made up of 16 amino acids. In nucleotides, the CDR3 is TGTGCCAGTAGTAAGATAGCGGTTAGCTCCTACAATGAGCAGTTCTTC. It specifies CASSKIAVSSYNEQFF.

This clone was counted between two and nine times. The chain recombines TRBV11-2 with TRBJ2-7, with D perhaps matching TRBD1 (6 bases). V was cut by 5 bases and J by 1 base, with 15 bases left in between. The germline V gene encodes CDR1 SGHAT and CDR2 FQNNGV. The CDR3 is 15 amino acids. The CDR3 DNA sequence: TGTGCCAGCAGCCCGAATACGAGGGGGTCCTACGAGCAGTACTTC. This encodes CASSPNTRGSYEQYF. The full variable domain, rest sourced from reference TRBV11-2 and TRBJ2-7, is EAGVAQSPRYKIIEKRQSVAFWCNPISGHATLYWYQQILGQGPKLLIQFQNNGVVDDSQLPKDRFSAERLKGVDSTLKIQPAKLEDSAVYLCASSPNTRGSYEQYFGPGTRLTVT.

This clone was observed a single time. The rearrangement joins TRBV6-2 or TRBV6-3 to TRBJ1-1, with 12 bases that match TRBD1. Trimming at V came to 6 bases and at J to 7 bases, leaving 21 bases not matched to a gene. CDR3 length: 19 residues. Germline CDR1 MNHEY, CDR2 SVGEGT. The CDR3 reads CASSTLTRGTGGFRDEAFF. Written as DNA, the CDR3 is TGTGCCAGCAGCACCTTAACCCGGGGGACAGGGGGCTTTCGGGATGAAGCTTTCTTT.

The V gene is TRBV19, the J gene TRBJ1-1; D gene uncertain. Trimming removed 6 bases at V and 1 base at J, with 12 bases between. Germline V lookup: CDR1 LNHDA, CDR2 SQIVND (reference sequence). The CDR3 runs 14 residues. For the CDR3, the DNA is TGTGCCAGTAGCTTTCTGCCGGGGAACACTGAAGCTTTCTTT. Its protein product is CASSFLPGNTEAFF.

The V call is TRBV7-8, the J call TRBJ2-7, with 8 bases lining up with TRBD1. Germline CDR1 reads SGHVS; CDR2 reads FQNEAQ. V lost 2 bases to trimming and J lost 3 bases; unmatched junction nucleotides: 12. The CDR3 spans 17 residues. The CDR3 DNA reads as TGTGCCAGCAGCTTACCGAGACAGGGGCCAAATTTCTACGAGCAGTACTTC. The encoded protein is CASSLPRQGPNFYEQYF.

This chain links TRBV6-5 with TRBJ2-7; 7 nucleotides agree with TRBD1. The CDR3 is 15 amino acids. Trimming took 6 bases from V and 2 from J; bases not matched to a gene: 10. Looked up from germline, CDR1 is MNHEY and CDR2 is SVGAGI. The CDR3 loop is CASSRGTVGPYEQYF. DNA of the CDR3: TGTGCCAGCAGCCGTGGGACAGTTGGTCCCTACGAGCAGTACTTC.

The chain joins TRBV6-2 or TRBV6-3 to TRBJ2-7, with D possibly TRBD2 on 6 matching bases. Trimming shortened V by 3 bases and J by 3 bases, and 15 bases separated the two germline ends. Germline loops: CDR1 MNHEY, CDR2 SVGEGT. The CDR3 loop spans 15 amino acids. CDR3 coding DNA: TGTGCCAGCAGTTATCAGGCGGGGACGAACTACGAGCAGTACTTC. It yields the protein CASSYQAGTNYEQYF.

The chain couples TRBV3-1 (or the pseudogene TRBV3-2) to TRBJ2-1, with unresolved D. Germline assignment: CDR1 LGHDT and CDR2 YNNKEL (reference sequence). The CDR3 has 16 residues. With 1 base removed from V and 0 bases from J, the gap between germline ends came to 10 bases. CDR3 nucleotides: TGTGCCAGCAGCCAAGGGGTGAGGAACTCCTACAATGAGCAGTTCTTC. Translated: CASSQGVRNSYNEQFF.

The chain couples TRBV3-1 (or the pseudogene TRBV3-2) to TRBJ1-4; perhaps TRBD1 as D (5 bases). Per germline, CDR1 LGHDT and CDR2 YNNKEL (reference sequence). There are 14 residues in the CDR3. Between the trimmed V and J ends, which lost 4 bases and 2 bases, there was a span of 8 bases. CDR3 sequence (DNA): TGTGCCAGCAGCCGACAGTCCACTAATGAAAAACTGTTTTTT. Protein: CASSRQSTNEKLFF.

This clone was found a few times. The V call is TRBV27, the J call TRBJ1-1; D is unclear. The CDR3 contains 15 residues. Trimming cost V 5 bases and J 0 bases, with 13 bases left between them. Germline V gene data show CDR1 as MNHEY and CDR2 as SMNVEV (reference sequence). This CDR3 is CASSPPTVLNTEAFF. As DNA, the CDR3 is TGTGCCAGCAGTCCGCCAACAGTTTTGAACACTGAAGCTTTCTTT.

This chain's CDR3 is CASSLQGLTNEKLFF. In DNA, the CDR3 is TGTGCCAGCAGCCTGCAGGGGTTGACTAATGAAAAACTGTTTTTT. The chain carries TRBV3-1 (or the pseudogene TRBV3-2) and TRBJ1-4, with D possibly matching TRBD1 (6 bases). CDR3 length: 15 amino acids. Looked up from germline, CDR1 is LGHDT and CDR2 is YNNKEL (reference sequence). Trimming took off 4 bases at V and 2 bases at J, with 11 bases between the two ends.

This chain links TRBV5-8 with TRBJ1-2, with D hard to call. Germline V gene lookup returns CDR1 SGHTS and CDR2 YDEGEE. The ends were cut back, 2 bases at V and 4 bases at J, with 15 bases in the middle. The CDR3 runs to 15 residues. CDR3 region: CASSFQPMTTYGYTF. In DNA form, the CDR3 reads TGTGCCAGCAGCTTTCAGCCAATGACTACCTATGGCTACACCTTC.

This chain joins TRBV2 and TRBJ2-3; 9 nucleotides match TRBD1. Losses at the gene ends were 8 bases for V and 4 bases for J; bases not matched to a gene: 7. Per the germline V gene, CDR1 is SNHLY and CDR2 is FYNNEI. CDR3 size: 14 residues. In nucleotides, the CDR3 is TGTGCCAGCCAACCGGACAGGGGATCAGATACGCAGTATTTT. Amino acid sequence: CASQPDRGSDTQYF. Full variable domain (outside the CDR3, taken from reference TRBV2 and TRBJ2-3): EPEVTQTPSHQVTQMGQEVILRCVPISNHLYFYWYRQILGQKVEFLVSFYNNEISEKSEIFDDQFSVERPDGSNFTLKIRSTKLEDSAMYFCASQPDRGSDTQYFGPGTRLTVL.

This chain joins TRBV27 and TRBJ1-1; no firm D call. Germline V gene data show CDR1 as MNHEY and CDR2 as SMNVEV (reference sequence). The CDR3 spans 14 residues. V dropped 3 bases and J dropped 0 bases, with 8 bases sitting between them. CDR3 residues: CASSFGGMNTEAFF. The CDR3, as DNA: TGTGCCAGCAGTTTCGGAGGGATGAACACTGAAGCTTTCTTT.

The chain is built from TRBV15 and TRBJ1-4; the D is unclear. V was cut by 8 bases and J by 0 bases, with 16 bases left in between. CDR1 and CDR2 from the germline V gene are LNHNV and YYDKDF (reference sequence). The CDR3 covers 16 residues. This chain's CDR3 is CATRPGISATNEKLFF. The CDR3 DNA follows: TGTGCCACCCGTCCCGGGATATCGGCAACTAATGAAAAACTGTTTTTT.

The chain joins TRBV19 to TRBJ1-1; TRBD1 is a possible D gene (6 bases). Trimming pared 2 bases from V and 5 bases from J, leaving 12 bases between. Germline assignment: CDR1 LNHDA and CDR2 SQIVND (reference sequence). CDR3 length: 14 residues. CDR3 nucleotide sequence: TGTGCCAGTAGTATACGCGGGGGCCTGACTGAAGCTTTCTTT. Its translation: CASSIRGGLTEAFF.

The chain couples TRBV30 to TRBJ2-3; TRBD1 agrees at 10 bases. This CDR3 region has 13 residues. J was trimmed by 1 base and V by 5 bases; bases with no gene match: 0. Germline-derived CDR1 and CDR2 are GTSNPN and SVGIG (reference sequence). CDR3 bases: TGTGCCTGGGACAGGGGGCGCACAGATACGCAGTATTTT. Its translation is CAWDRGRTDTQYF.

The chain joins TRBV5-1 to TRBJ2-2; TRBD1 matches at 10 bases. The CDR3 consists of 20 residues. Germline CDR1 SGHRS, CDR2 YFSETQ. With 4 bases clipped from V and 3 bases from J, the junction kept 18 bases outside the gene matches. The CDR3 DNA sequence: TGCGCCAGCAGCAACGACCGGGACAGGGGATTTTTCATGGACACCGGGGAGCTGTTTTTT. Amino acid sequence: CASSNDRDRGFFMDTGELFF.

The V call is TRBV7-2, the J call TRBJ2-1; 8 bases map to TRBD1. The CDR3 runs to 18 residues. Trimming cost V 1 base and J 0 bases; bases outside gene matches: 8. CDR1 is SGHTA and CDR2 is FQGNSA in the germline V gene. Here the CDR3 DNA reads TGTGCCAGCAGCTTAGGCCCCAGGGGGCAGAGCTCCTACAATGAGCAGTTCTTC. It translates to CASSLGPRGQSSYNEQFF.